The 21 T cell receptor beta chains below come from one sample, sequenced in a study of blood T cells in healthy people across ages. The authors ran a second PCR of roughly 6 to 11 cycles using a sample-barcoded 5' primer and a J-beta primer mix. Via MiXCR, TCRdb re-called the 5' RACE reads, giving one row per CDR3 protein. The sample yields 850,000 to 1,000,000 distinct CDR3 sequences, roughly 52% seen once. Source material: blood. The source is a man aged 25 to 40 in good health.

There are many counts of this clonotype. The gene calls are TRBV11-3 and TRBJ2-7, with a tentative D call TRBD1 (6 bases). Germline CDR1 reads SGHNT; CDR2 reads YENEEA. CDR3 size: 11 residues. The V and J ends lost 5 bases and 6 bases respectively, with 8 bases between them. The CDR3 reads CASSAGVEQYF. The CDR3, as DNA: TGTGCCAGCAGCGCAGGGGTCGAGCAGTACTTC.

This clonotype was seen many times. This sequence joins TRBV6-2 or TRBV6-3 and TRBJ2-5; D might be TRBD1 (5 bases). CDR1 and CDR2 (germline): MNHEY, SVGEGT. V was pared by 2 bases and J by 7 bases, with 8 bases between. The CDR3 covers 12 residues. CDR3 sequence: CASSYDRGTQYF. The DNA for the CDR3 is TGTGCCAGCAGTTACGATAGGGGGACCCAGTACTTC.

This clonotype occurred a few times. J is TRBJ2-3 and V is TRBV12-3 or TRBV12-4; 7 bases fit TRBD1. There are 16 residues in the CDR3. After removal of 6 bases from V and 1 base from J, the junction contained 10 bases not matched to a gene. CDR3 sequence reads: CASSQNRGGGTDTQYF. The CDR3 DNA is TGTGCCAGCAGCCAGAACAGGGGTGGTGGCACAGATACGCAGTATTTT.

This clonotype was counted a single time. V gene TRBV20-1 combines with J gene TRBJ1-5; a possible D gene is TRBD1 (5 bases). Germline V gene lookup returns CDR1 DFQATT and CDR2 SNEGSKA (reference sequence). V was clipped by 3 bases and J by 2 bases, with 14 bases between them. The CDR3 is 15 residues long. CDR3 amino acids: CSASGAGYGNQPQHF. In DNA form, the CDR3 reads TGCAGTGCTAGCGGGGCGGGTTATGGCAATCAGCCCCAGCATTTT.

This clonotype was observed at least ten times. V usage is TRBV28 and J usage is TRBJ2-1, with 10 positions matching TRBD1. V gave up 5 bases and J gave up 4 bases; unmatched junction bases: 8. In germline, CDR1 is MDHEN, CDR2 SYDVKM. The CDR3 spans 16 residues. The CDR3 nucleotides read TGTGCCAGCAGTAGCTTAGGGGACAGGGGATACAATGAGCAGTTCTTC. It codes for CASSSLGDRGYNEQFF. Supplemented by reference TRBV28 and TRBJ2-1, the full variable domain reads DVKVTQSSRYLVKRTGEKVFLECVQDMDHENMFWYRQDPGLGLRLIYFSYDVKMKEKGDIPEGYSVSREKKERFSLILESASTNQTSMYLCASSSLGDRGYNEQFFGPGTRLTVL.

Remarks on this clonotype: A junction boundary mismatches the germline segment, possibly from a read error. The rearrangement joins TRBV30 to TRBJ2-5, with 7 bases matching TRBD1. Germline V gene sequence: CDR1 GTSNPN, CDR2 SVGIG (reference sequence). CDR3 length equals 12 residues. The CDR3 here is CAGSPGGETQYF. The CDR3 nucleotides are TGTGCCGGGAGTCCAGGGGGAGAGACCCAGTACTTC.

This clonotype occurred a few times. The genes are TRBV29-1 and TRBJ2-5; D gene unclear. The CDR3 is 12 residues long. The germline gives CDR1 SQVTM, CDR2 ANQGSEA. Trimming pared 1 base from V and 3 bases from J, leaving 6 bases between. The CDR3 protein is CSVEGDEETQYF. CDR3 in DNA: TGCAGCGTTGAAGGAGATGAAGAGACCCAGTACTTC.

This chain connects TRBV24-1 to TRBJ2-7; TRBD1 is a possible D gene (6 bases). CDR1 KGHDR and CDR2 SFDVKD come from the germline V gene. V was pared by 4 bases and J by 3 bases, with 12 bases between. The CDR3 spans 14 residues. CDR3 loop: CATSEGDNRYEQYF. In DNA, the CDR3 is TGTGCCACCAGTGAAGGGGACAACCGCTACGAGCAGTACTTC.

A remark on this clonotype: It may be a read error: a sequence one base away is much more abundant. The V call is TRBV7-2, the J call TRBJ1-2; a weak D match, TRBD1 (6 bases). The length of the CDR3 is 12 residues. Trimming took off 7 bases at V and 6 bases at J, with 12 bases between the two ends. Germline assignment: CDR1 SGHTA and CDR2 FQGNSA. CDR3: CASNRTVDGYTF. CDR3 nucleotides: TGTGCCAGCAACCGGACAGTGGATGGCTACACCTTC.

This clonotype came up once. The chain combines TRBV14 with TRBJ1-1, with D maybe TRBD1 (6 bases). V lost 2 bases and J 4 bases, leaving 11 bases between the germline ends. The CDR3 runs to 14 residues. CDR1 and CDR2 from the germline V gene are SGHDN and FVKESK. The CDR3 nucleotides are TGTGCCAGCAGCCAAAGGGGGGCAGTCACTGAAGCTTTCTTT. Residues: CASSQRGAVTEAFF.

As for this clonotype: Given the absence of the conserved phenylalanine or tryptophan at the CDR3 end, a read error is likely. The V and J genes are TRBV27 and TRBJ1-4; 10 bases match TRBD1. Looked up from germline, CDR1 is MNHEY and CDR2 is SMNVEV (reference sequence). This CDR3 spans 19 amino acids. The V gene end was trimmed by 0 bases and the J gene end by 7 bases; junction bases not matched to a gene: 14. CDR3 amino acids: CASSLSPGQGVGRSEKLFS. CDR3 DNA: TGTGCCAGCAGTTTATCGCCCGGACAGGGGGTAGGGAGAAGTGAAAAACTGTTTTCT.

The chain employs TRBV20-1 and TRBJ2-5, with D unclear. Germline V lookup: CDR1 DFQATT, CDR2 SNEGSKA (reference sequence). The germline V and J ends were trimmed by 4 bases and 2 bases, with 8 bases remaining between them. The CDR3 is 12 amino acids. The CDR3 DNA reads TGCAGTGCTACCCCACAACAAGAGACCCAGTACTTC. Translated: CSATPQQETQYF.

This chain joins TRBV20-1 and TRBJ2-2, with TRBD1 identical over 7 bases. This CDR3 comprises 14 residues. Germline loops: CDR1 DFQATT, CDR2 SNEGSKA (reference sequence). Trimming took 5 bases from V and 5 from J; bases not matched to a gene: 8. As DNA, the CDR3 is TGCAGTGCTTACCGGGACAGCATAACCGGGGAGCTGTTTTTT. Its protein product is CSAYRDSITGELFF.

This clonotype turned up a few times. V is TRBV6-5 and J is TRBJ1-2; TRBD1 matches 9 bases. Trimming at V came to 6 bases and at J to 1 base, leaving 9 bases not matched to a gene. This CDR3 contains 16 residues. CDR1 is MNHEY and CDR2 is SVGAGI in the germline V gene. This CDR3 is CASRSLGDRVNYGYTF. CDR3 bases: TGTGCCAGCAGGTCCCTTGGGGACAGGGTTAACTATGGCTACACCTTC.

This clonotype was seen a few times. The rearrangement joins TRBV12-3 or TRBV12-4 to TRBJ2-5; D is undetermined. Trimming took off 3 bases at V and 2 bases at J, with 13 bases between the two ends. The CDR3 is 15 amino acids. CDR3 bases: TGTGCCAGCAGTTTCTATTCCCCCGGGCAAGAGACCCAGTACTTC. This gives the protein CASSFYSPGQETQYF.

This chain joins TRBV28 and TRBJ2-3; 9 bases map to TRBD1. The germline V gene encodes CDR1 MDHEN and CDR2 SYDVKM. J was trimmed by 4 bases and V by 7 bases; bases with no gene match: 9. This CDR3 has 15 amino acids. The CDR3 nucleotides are TGTGCCAGCACTCGCGGGGGACAGGGATCAGATACGCAGTATTTT. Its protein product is CASTRGGQGSDTQYF. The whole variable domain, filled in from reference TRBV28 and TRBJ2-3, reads DVKVTQSSRYLVKRTGEKVFLECVQDMDHENMFWYRQDPGLGLRLIYFSYDVKMKEKGDIPEGYSVSREKKERFSLILESASTNQTSMYLCASTRGGQGSDTQYFGPGTRLTVL.

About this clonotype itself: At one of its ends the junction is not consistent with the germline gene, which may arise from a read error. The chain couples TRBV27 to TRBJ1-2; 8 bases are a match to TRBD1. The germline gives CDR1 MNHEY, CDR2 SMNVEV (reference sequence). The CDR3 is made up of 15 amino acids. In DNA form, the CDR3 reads TGTGCCGGCAGACTAGCCGGGACAGGAGTCTATGGCTACACCTTC. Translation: CAGRLAGTGVYGYTF.

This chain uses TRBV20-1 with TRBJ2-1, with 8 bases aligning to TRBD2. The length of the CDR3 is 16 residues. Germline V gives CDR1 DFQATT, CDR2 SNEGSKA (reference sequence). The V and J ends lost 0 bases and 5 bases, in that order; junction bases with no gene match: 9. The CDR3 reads CSARDLQRGTHNEQFF. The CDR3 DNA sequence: TGCAGTGCTAGAGATCTCCAGCGGGGGACTCACAATGAGCAGTTCTTC.

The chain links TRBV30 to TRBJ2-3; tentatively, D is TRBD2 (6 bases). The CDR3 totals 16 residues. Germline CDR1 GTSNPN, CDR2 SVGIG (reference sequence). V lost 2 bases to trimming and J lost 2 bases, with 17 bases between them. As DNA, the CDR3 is TGTGCCTGGAGTCGAGCCGGACGGGGGACCACAGATACGCAGTATTTT. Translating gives CAWSRAGRGTTDTQYF. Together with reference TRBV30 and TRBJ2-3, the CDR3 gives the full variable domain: SQTIHQWPATLVQPVGSPLSLECTVEGTSNPNLYWYRQAAGRGLQLLFYSVGIGQISSEVPQNLSASRPQDRQFILSSKKLLLSDSGFYLCAWSRAGRGTTDTQYFGPGTRLTVL.

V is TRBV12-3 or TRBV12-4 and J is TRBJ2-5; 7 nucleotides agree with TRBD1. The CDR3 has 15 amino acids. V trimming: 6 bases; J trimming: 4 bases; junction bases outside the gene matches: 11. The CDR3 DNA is TGTGCCAGCAGCCCAAGGGGGCATGAGGGAGAGACCCAGTACTTC. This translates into CASSPRGHEGETQYF.

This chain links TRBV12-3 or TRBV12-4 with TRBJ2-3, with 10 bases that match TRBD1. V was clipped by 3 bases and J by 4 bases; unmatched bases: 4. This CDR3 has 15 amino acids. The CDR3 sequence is CASSFVTGGADTQYF. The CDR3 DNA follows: TGTGCCAGCAGTTTTGTGACAGGGGGCGCAGATACGCAGTATTTT.